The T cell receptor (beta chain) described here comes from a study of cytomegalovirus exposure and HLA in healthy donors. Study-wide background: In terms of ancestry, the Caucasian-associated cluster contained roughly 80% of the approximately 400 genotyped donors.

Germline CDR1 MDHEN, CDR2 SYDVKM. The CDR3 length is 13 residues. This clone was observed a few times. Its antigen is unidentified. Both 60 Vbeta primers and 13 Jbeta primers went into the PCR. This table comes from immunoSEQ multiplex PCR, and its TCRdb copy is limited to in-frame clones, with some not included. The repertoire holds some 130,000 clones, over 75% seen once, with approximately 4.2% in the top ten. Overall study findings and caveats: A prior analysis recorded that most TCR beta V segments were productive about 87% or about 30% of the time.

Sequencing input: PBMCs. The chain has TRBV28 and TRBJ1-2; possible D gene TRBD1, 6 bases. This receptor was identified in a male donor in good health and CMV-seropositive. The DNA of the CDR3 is TGTGCGGTCCGGGACAAGTTTAACTATGGCTACACCTTC. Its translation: CAVRDKFNYGYTF.